The T cell receptor beta chain under discussion was sequenced for a study of early T cells in non-severe SARS-CoV-2 infection. Study details: The input, bulk RNA from unsorted whole blood, was sequenced, and chains were unpaired.

In its sample, this clonotype was seen many times. The antigen is unknown. Individually, cDNA molecules had unique molecular identifiers attached to them. MiXCR, run by TCRdb on the 5' RACE reads, gives a single entry per CDR3 protein. This table holds 25,000 to 30,000 distinct CDR3 sequences, roughly 4.4% found once. Points from the study as a whole: Sequences matched to VDJdb favored anti-spike CD8 responses, while private and CD4 specificities were missed.

The CDR3 totals 15 residues. Germline V CDR1 and CDR2: MGHRA, YSYEKL. Trimming stripped 1 base from V and 3 bases from J, with 12 bases between. This chain joins TRBV4-1 and TRBJ2-5; D is possibly TRBD1 (6 bases). The sample comprised whole blood. The TCR was taken from an adult who was a healthcare worker with PCR-confirmed SARS-CoV-2 infection or an uninfected control (not recorded which). This CDR3 reads CASSQGYREEETQYF. The CDR3 DNA follows: TGCGCCAGCAGCCAAGGATACAGGGAAGAAGAGACCCAGTACTTC.